Presented here are 23 T cell receptor beta chains from one specimen sequenced in a study of lymphopenia after photon versus proton radiotherapy. Data came from immunoSEQ multiplex PCR; TCRdb stores just in-frame clones and leaves some out. Of 18,000 or so clones listed, 88% were seen once; the top ten hold more than 8.5%. The source material was peripheral blood, sampled from a patient treated with proton-based radiotherapy. The receptor set was obtained from a man in his 70s with pancreatic cancer.

This chain links TRBV30 with TRBJ2-2; 7 bases are shared with TRBD1. Losses at the gene ends were 3 bases for V and 4 bases for J; bases not matched to a gene: 8. Germline V gene lookup returns CDR1 GTSNPN and CDR2 SVGIG (reference sequence). The CDR3 has 15 residues. The CDR3 region has the DNA TGTGCCTGGAGAGAGGGGGCCCCGGTCACCGGGGAGCTGTTTTTT. Its protein product is CAWREGAPVTGELFF.

V gene TRBV14 combines with J gene TRBJ2-7, with unresolved D. CDR1 is SGHDN and CDR2 is FVKESK in the germline V gene. The germline V and J ends were trimmed by 1 base and 3 bases, with 13 bases remaining between them. CDR3 length equals 15 residues. The CDR3: CASSQGIGPHYEQYF. CDR3 nucleotide sequence: TGTGCCAGCAGCCAAGGTATCGGGCCGCACTACGAGCAGTACTTC.

This chain joins TRBV2 and TRBJ1-2; D is unresolved. CDR3 length: 15 amino acids. Germline V CDR1 and CDR2: SNHLY, FYNNEI. The germline V and J ends were trimmed by 3 bases and 7 bases, with 18 bases remaining between them. DNA for the CDR3: TGTGCCAGCAGTGACCCGCTACAGACTGCGGGTGGCTACACCTTC. Its protein product is CASSDPLQTAGGYTF.

The genes are TRBV30 and TRBJ2-3, with D perhaps matching TRBD1 or TRBD2 (5 bases each). V was shortened by 4 bases and J by 3 bases, with 11 bases between the two germline ends. This CDR3 is 13 amino acids long. The V gene's germline CDR1 is GTSNPN and CDR2 SVGIG (reference sequence). CDR3 region: CAWTQGVTDTQYF. In DNA form, the CDR3 reads TGTGCCTGGACCCAGGGAGTGACAGATACGCAGTATTTT. Together with reference TRBV30 and TRBJ2-3, the CDR3 gives the full variable domain: SQTIHQWPATLVQPVGSPLSLECTVEGTSNPNLYWYRQAAGRGLQLLFYSVGIGQISSEVPQNLSASRPQDRQFILSSKKLLLSDSGFYLCAWTQGVTDTQYFGPGTRLTVL.

J is TRBJ1-5 and V is TRBV2; D is perhaps TRBD1 (5 bases). CDR1 is SNHLY, CDR2 FYNNEI, per germline. CDR3 length equals 15 residues. Trimming stripped 10 bases from V and 2 bases from J, with 18 bases between. The CDR3 DNA reads TGTGCCACCGCAACTGACAGTCTGGGCAATCAGCCCCAGCATTTT. It yields the protein CATATDSLGNQPQHF.

The chain has TRBV21-1 and TRBJ2-3; the table's D call, TRBD2, was not checked against the DNA. TRBV21-1 is shown as a pseudogene. CDR3 size: 13 residues. CDR3 sequence: CASSFLIGDTQYF. DNA for the CDR3: TGTGCCAGCAGTTTTCTGATCGGGGATACGCAGTATTTT.

This clone was picked up a small number of times. The chain employs TRBV30 and TRBJ1-3, with D possibly matching TRBD1 (5 bases). Trimming stripped 5 bases from V and 2 bases from J, with 10 bases between. Per the germline V gene, CDR1 is GTSNPN and CDR2 is SVGIG (reference sequence). CDR3 length: 13 residues. The CDR3 sequence: CAWARGAGNTIYF. The CDR3 DNA reads TGTGCCTGGGCTCGAGGGGCTGGAAACACCATATATTTT.

J is TRBJ1-1 and V is TRBV6-1; 7 nucleotides align to TRBD1. There are 15 residues in the CDR3. The junction had 6 bases not matched to a gene; V was cut back by 0 bases and J by 5 bases. The germline gives CDR1 MNHNS, CDR2 SASEGT. CDR3 coding DNA: TGTGCCAGCAGTGAAGCGCGTCAGGACAGGACTGAAGCTTTCTTT. Translated: CASSEARQDRTEAFF.

In this sample, this clone turned up a few times. The genes are TRBV14 and TRBJ1-3, with a possible D match to TRBD1 (5 bases). Germline CDR1 reads SGHDN; CDR2 reads FVKESK. This CDR3 comprises 15 residues. The V end lost 8 bases, the J end lost 1 base, and 15 bases lay between the germline ends. CDR3 bases: TGTGCCAGCGGTCCGGGACTCAAGTCTGGAAACACCATATATTTT. Translation gives CASGPGLKSGNTIYF.

The chain is built from TRBV15 and TRBJ1-6; D is undetermined. V was clipped by 6 bases and J by 9 bases, with 15 bases between them. The germline gives CDR1 LNHNV, CDR2 YYDKDF (reference sequence). The CDR3 runs 14 residues. CDR3 loop: CATRSGPWGSPLHF. Here the CDR3 DNA reads TGTGCCACCAGATCGGGCCCGTGGGGTTCACCCCTCCACTTT.

The genes are TRBV27 and TRBJ2-2; D is unresolved. Germline-derived CDR1 and CDR2 are MNHEY and SMNVEV (reference sequence). V was shortened by 6 bases and J by 1 base, with 9 bases between the two germline ends. The CDR3 spans 14 residues. DNA of the CDR3: TGTGCCAGCAGACAAGGGCGGAACACCGGGGAGCTGTTTTTT. Amino acids: CASRQGRNTGELFF.

J is TRBJ1-6 and V is TRBV7-3; 7 positions agree with TRBD1. The V gene end was trimmed by 1 base and the J gene end by 5 bases; junction bases not matched to a gene: 5. The CDR3 spans 16 residues. Germline lookup yields CDR1 SGHTA and CDR2 FQGTGA. The CDR3 sequence is CASSLNGRGNNSPLHF. CDR3 DNA sequence: TGTGCCAGCAGCTTAAATGGCAGGGGGAATAATTCACCCCTCCACTTT.

This clone was counted between two and nine times. The sample has other DNA sequences that encode this CDR3 too. The chain has TRBV7-9 and TRBJ1-1; 7 nucleotides line up with TRBD1. The trim removed 5 bases at V and 6 bases at J, leaving 9 bases unmatched. Per germline, CDR1 SEHNR and CDR2 FQNEAQ (reference sequence). The CDR3 is 14 residues long. The CDR3 loop is CASSARTGGAEAFF. CDR3 bases: TGTGCCAGCAGCGCCCGGACAGGAGGAGCTGAAGCTTTCTTT. The entire variable domain, with the rest obtained from reference TRBV7-9 and TRBJ1-1, is as follows: DTGVSQNPRHKITKRGQNVTFRCDPISEHNRLYWYRQTLGQGPEFLTYFQNEAQLEKSRLLSDRFSAERPKGSFSTLEIQRTEQGDSAMYLCASSARTGGAEAFFGQGTRLTVV.

The chain employs TRBV2 and TRBJ2-2; 8 nucleotides line up with TRBD1. V shed 5 bases and J 4 bases; nucleotides not matched to a gene: 6. This CDR3 is built from 15 residues. CDR1 is SNHLY and CDR2 is FYNNEI in the germline V gene. The CDR3 sequence: CASSIQGVGTGELFF. The CDR3 coding sequence is TGTGCCAGCAGTATACAGGGGGTAGGCACCGGGGAGCTGTTTTTT.

This clone was seen only once. The V and J genes are TRBV2 and TRBJ1-5; TRBD1 agrees at 8 bases. V dropped 7 bases and J dropped 4; count of bases not matched to a gene: 3. The germline CDR1 and CDR2 sequences are SNHLY and FYNNEI. This CDR3 region has 13 residues. CDR3 in amino acids: CASTGGGNQPQHF. The CDR3 bases are TGTGCCAGCACAGGGGGCGGGAATCAGCCCCAGCATTTT.

This sequence joins TRBV6-6 and TRBJ1-1; D gene ambiguous. The CDR3 extends over 13 amino acids. Germline V gene sequence: CDR1 MNHNY, CDR2 SVGAGI (reference sequence). The V end was cut by 6 bases, the J end by 0 bases, with 8 bases between. The CDR3 coding sequence is TGTGCCAGCAGCAACGGGATGAACACTGAAGCTTTCTTT. Amino acids: CASSNGMNTEAFF.

This chain connects TRBV6-1 to TRBJ1-1, with 9 positions matching TRBD1. V lost 5 bases to trimming and J lost 4 bases; unmatched junction nucleotides: 5. Germline CDR1 is MNHNS and CDR2 is SASEGT. The CDR3 consists of 14 residues. For the CDR3, the DNA is TGTGCCAGCAGTTCTACAGGGGGCATCACTGAAGCTTTCTTT. It specifies CASSSTGGITEAFF.

The V gene is TRBV5-4, the J gene TRBJ2-3, with 11 positions matching TRBD2. J was trimmed by 4 bases and V by 4 bases; bases with no gene match: 5. The CDR3 runs to 15 residues. Germline assignment: CDR1 SGHNT and CDR2 YYREEE (reference sequence). In DNA form, the CDR3 reads TGTGCCAGCAGCCTACTAGCGGGAGTCCCAGATACGCAGTATTTT. Residues: CASSLLAGVPDTQYF.

J is TRBJ2-7 and V is TRBV6-5; 7 bases map to TRBD1. Trimming at V came to 2 bases and at J to 3 bases, leaving 4 bases not matched to a gene. The CDR3 runs to 14 residues. Germline CDR1 is MNHEY and CDR2 is SVGAGI. This CDR3 reads CASSYRQGDYEQYF. In nucleotides, the CDR3 is TGTGCCAGCAGTTACCGCCAGGGGGACTACGAGCAGTACTTC.

The V and J genes are TRBV7-8 and TRBJ2-7; a possible D gene is TRBD2 (6 bases). Per the germline V gene, CDR1 is SGHVS and CDR2 is FQNEAQ. This CDR3 region has 14 residues. With 1 base removed from V and 3 bases from J, the gap between germline ends came to 10 bases. The chain's CDR3 is CASSLGRLGYEQYF. The CDR3 region has the DNA TGTGCCAGCAGCTTAGGGAGACTAGGCTACGAGCAGTACTTC.

DNA for the CDR3: TGCGCCAGCACTCCGGGCAGGGACACTGAAGCTTTCTTT. This codes for CASTPGRDTEAFF. This chain joins TRBV23-1 and TRBJ1-1, with a weak D call TRBD1 (5 bases). TRBV23-1 has ORF status, its function being uncertain. This CDR3 comprises 13 residues. V was trimmed by 7 bases and J by 3 bases, leaving 12 bases between them.

This chain links TRBV30 with TRBJ1-2, with a tentative D call TRBD1 (6 bases). CDR3 length equals 13 residues. V was cut by 1 base and J by 8 bases, with 14 bases left in between. Germline V gene lookup returns CDR1 GTSNPN and CDR2 SVGIG (reference sequence). In nucleotides, the CDR3 is TGTGCCTGGAGTGCATTGGGGGCGGAAGGCTACACCTTC. Translation: CAWSALGAEGYTF.

V usage is TRBV19 and J usage is TRBJ1-2; TRBD1 is a possible D gene (6 bases). CDR1 and CDR2 (germline): LNHDA, SQIVND (reference sequence). V was trimmed by 7 bases and J by 2 bases, leaving 14 bases between them. There are 14 residues in the CDR3. CDR3 loop: CASTPDSQNYGYTF. CDR3 DNA: TGTGCCAGTACACCGGACAGCCAGAACTATGGCTACACCTTC.